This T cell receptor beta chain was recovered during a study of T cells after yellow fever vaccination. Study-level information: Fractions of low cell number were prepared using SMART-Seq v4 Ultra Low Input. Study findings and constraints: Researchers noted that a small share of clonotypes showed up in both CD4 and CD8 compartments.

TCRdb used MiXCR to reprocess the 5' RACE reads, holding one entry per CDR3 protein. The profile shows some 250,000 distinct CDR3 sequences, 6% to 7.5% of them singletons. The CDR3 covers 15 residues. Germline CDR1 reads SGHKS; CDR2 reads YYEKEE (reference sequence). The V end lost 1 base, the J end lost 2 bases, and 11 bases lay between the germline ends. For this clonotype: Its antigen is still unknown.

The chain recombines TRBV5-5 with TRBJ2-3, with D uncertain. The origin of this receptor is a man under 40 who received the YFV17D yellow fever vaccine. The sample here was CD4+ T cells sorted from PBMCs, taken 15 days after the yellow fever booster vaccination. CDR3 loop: CASSLRAGATDTQYF. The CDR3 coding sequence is TGTGCCAGCAGCTTGCGGGCAGGAGCCACAGATACGCAGTATTTT.